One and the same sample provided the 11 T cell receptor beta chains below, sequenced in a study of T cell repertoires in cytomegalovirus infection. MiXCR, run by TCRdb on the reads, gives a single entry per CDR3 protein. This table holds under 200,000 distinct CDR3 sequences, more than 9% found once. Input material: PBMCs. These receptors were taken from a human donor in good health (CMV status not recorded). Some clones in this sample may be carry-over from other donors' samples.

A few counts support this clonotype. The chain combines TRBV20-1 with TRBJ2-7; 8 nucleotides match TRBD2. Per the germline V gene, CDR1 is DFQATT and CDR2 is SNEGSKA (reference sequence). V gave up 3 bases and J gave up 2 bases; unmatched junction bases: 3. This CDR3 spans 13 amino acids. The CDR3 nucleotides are TGCAGTGCTAGGACTAGCGTAACCTACGAGCAGTACTTC. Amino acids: CSARTSVTYEQYF.

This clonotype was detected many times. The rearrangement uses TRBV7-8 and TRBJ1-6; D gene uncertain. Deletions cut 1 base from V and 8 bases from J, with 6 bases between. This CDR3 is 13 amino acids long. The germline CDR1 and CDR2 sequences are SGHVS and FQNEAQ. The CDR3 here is CASSLGVDSPLHF. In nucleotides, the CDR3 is TGTGCCAGCAGCTTAGGTGTGGATTCACCCCTCCACTTT.

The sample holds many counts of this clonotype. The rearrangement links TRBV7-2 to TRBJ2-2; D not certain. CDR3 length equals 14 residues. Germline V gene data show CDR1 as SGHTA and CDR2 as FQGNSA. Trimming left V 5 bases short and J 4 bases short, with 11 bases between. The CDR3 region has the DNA TGTGCCAGCAGCGCGGACCGGTTCACCGGGGAGCTGTTTTTT. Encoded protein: CASSADRFTGELFF. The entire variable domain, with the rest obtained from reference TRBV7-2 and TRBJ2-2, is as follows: GAGVSQSPSNKVTEKGKDVELRCDPISGHTALYWYRQSLGQGLEFLIYFQGNSAPDKSGLPSDRFSAERTGGSVSTLTIQRTQQEDSAVYLCASSADRFTGELFFGEGSRLTVL.

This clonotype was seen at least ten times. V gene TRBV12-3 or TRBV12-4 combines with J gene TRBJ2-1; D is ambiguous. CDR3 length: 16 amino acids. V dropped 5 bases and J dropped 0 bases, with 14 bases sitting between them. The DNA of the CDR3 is TGTGCCAGCAGTCCCCCCTGGGGAAGCTCCTACAATGAGCAGTTCTTC. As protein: CASSPPWGSSYNEQFF.

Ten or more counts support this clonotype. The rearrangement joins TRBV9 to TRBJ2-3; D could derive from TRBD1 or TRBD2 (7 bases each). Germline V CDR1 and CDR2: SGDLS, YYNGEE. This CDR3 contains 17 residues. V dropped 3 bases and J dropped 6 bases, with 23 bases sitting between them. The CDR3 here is CASSATPQGGLSDTQYF. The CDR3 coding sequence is TGTGCCAGCAGCGCGACTCCGCAGGGGGGGTTGAGTGATACGCAGTATTTT.

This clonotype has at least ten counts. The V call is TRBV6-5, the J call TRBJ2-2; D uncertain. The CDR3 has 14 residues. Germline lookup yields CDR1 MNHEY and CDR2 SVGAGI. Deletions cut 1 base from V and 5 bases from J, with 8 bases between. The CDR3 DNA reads TGTGCCAGCAGTTACTTGGACGGTACCGGGGAGCTGTTTTTT. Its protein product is CASSYLDGTGELFF.

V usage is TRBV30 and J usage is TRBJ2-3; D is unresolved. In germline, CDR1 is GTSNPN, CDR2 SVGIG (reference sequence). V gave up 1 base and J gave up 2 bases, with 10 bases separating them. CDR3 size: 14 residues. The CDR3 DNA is TGTGCCTGGAGTGATTCGGCTTTCACAGATACGCAGTATTTT. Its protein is CAWSDSAFTDTQYF. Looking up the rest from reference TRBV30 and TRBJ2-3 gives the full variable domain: SQTIHQWPATLVQPVGSPLSLECTVEGTSNPNLYWYRQAAGRGLQLLFYSVGIGQISSEVPQNLSASRPQDRQFILSSKKLLLSDSGFYLCAWSDSAFTDTQYFGPGTRLTVL.

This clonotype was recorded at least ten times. The CDR3 spells CASSSRQQSPYEQYF. For the CDR3, the DNA is TGTGCCAGCAGCTCGCGTCAGCAGTCCCCCTACGAGCAGTACTTC. This rearrangement joins TRBV7-2 to TRBJ2-7; D gene unclear. Germline assignment: CDR1 SGHTA and CDR2 FQGNSA. V lost 4 bases to trimming and J lost 2 bases, with 15 bases between them. The CDR3 has 15 amino acids.

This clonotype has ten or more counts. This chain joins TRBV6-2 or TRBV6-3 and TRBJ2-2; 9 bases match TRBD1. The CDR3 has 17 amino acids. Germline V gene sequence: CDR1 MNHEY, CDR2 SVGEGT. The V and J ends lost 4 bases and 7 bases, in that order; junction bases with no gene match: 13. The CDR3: CASSFGQTGGSVGELFF. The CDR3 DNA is TGTGCCAGCAGTTTCGGTCAGACAGGGGGTTCCGTCGGGGAGCTGTTTTTT.

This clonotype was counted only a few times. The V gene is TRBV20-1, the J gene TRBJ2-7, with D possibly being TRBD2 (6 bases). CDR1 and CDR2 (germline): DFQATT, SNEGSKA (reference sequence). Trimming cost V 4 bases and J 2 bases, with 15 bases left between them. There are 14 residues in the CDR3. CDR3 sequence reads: CSANPSAGTYEQYF. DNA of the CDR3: TGCAGTGCTAATCCGTCTGCGGGAACCTACGAGCAGTACTTC.

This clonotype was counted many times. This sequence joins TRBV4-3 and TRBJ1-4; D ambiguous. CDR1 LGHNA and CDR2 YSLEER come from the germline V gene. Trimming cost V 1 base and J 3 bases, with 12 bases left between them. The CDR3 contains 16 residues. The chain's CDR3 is CASSQGGKGANEKLFF. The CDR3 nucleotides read TGCGCCAGCAGCCAAGGCGGGAAAGGAGCTAATGAAAAACTGTTTTTT.